Listed below are T cell receptor beta chains from one sample, sequenced in a study of T cells after yellow fever vaccination. TCRdb passed the 5' RACE reads through MiXCR, listing each CDR3 protein once. This table holds around 50,000 distinct CDR3 sequences, 5.5% to 8% found once. Here the sequenced sample was PBMCs, either bulk or a sorted T-cell subset (CD4+, CD8+, memory, or dextramer-sorted; not recorded which), taken 45 days after the yellow fever booster vaccination. These receptors were taken from a man aged 25 to 45 who received the YFV17D yellow fever vaccine. CDR3s include the opening cysteine and the closing phenylalanine or tryptophan. A D gene is named only where the DNA matches it firmly. Where a row states a size, it is once, few, many or the class of an expanded clone; other rows omit it.

V gene	D gene	clone size	J gene	CDR3 protein	CDR3 DNA
TRBV20-1	.	many	TRBJ1-5	CSAGPKGRYQPQHF	TGCAGTGCTGGGCCGAAGGGAAGGTATCAGCCCCAGCATTTT
TRBV7-8	TRBD2	many	TRBJ2-7	CASSRLAGKGYEQYF	TGTGCCAGCAGCCGACTAGCGGGAAAGGGCTACGAGCAGTACTTC
TRBV4-2	TRBD1	few	TRBJ2-1	CASSLGTDDDEQFF	TGTGCCAGCAGCCTGGGGACAGATGATGATGAGCAGTTCTTC
TRBV5-6	.	few	TRBJ1-3	CASSLASVFGNTIYF	TGTGCCAGCAGCTTGGCCTCCGTTTTTGGAAACACCATATATTTT
TRBV2	TRBD2	.	TRBJ2-1	CASASGTSDDNEQFF	TGTGCCAGCGCCTCCGGGACTAGTGACGACAATGAGCAGTTCTTC
TRBV30	.	many	TRBJ2-2	CAWGSSGVHTGELFF	TGTGCCTGGGGGTCATCGGGGGTACACACCGGGGAGCTGTTTTTT
TRBV20-1	.	many	TRBJ2-7	CSANTGTTYGYEQYF	TGCAGTGCAAATACCGGGACGACATACGGCTACGAGCAGTACTTC
TRBV20-1	TRBD1	few	TRBJ1-2	CSAVPGQGVSYGYTF	TGCAGTGCTGTCCCGGGACAGGGCGTTAGCTATGGCTACACCTTC
TRBV11-1	TRBD2	few	TRBJ2-1	CASSQPGTSGKSSYNEQFF	TGTGCCAGCAGCCAGCCCGGGACTAGCGGGAAAAGCTCCTACAATGAGCAGTTCTTC
TRBV20-1	TRBD2	.	TRBJ2-7	CSAQGLGASNEQYF	TGCAGTGCTCAGGGACTAGGGGCTTCCAACGAGCAGTACTTC
TRBV15	.	many	TRBJ2-1	CATSPHTEQFF	TGTGCCACCAGCCCCCATACAGAGCAGTTCTTC
TRBV5-5	.	few	TRBJ2-4	CASSLGVGKNIQYF	TGTGCCAGCAGCTTAGGGGTGGGCAAAAACATTCAGTACTTC
TRBV11-2	TRBD2	many	TRBJ2-7	CASSLSYLASGPTIPYEQYF	TGTGCCAGCAGCTTGTCGTATCTGGCTAGCGGGCCCACTATCCCCTACGAGCAGTACTTC
TRBV12-3/TRBV12-4	.	many	TRBJ2-3	CASSPGTSTDTQYF	TGTGCCAGCAGTCCTGGGACTAGCACAGATACGCAGTATTTT